The 10 T cell receptor beta chains listed next were all sequenced from one sample in a study of blood T cell repertoires in COVID-19. Here immunoSEQ multiplex PCR was the method, and the copy in TCRdb shows in-frame clones only, minus some. The profile shows about 24,000 clones, 70% to 90% of them singletons. Sequenced: peripheral blood. The source is a man between 65 and 85 years old with acute or convalescent COVID-19.

This sequence joins TRBV6-5 and TRBJ1-2; D is perhaps TRBD1 (5 bases). Germline V CDR1 and CDR2: MNHEY, SVGAGI. This CDR3 is built from 13 residues. Trimming took 8 bases from V and 8 from J, leaving 18 bases between them. CDR3 DNA: TGTGCCAGCCAAGGGGAGGGGAGGATGGGCTACACCTTC. It encodes CASQGEGRMGYTF.

V and J are TRBV5-1 and TRBJ2-1, with 11 bases aligning to TRBD2. Looked up from germline, CDR1 is SGHRS and CDR2 is YFSETQ. The J segment lost 6 bases and the V segment lost 4 bases, leaving 6 bases of the junction unmatched. The CDR3 is 15 residues long. CDR3 amino acids: CASSVTSGAPNEQFF. DNA of the CDR3: TGCGCCAGCAGCGTGACTAGCGGGGCCCCCAATGAGCAGTTCTTC.

V is TRBV18 and J is TRBJ2-3; D gene ambiguous. Germline CDR1 KGHSH, CDR2 LQKENI. The CDR3 is 15 residues long. Trimming removed 5 bases at V and 0 bases at J, with 12 bases between. CDR3 amino acids: CASSGRPKSTDTQYF. The DNA for the CDR3 is TGTGCCAGCTCAGGGCGACCCAAGAGCACAGATACGCAGTATTTT.

DNA for the CDR3: TGCAGTGCTCCTCTGGGGGGGACGCAGTATTTT. Translating it yields CSAPLGGTQYF. This chain links TRBV20-1 with TRBJ2-3; TRBD2 agrees at 7 bases. Germline CDR1 DFQATT, CDR2 SNEGSKA (reference sequence). The ends lost 5 bases at V and 9 bases at J; junction bases unmatched: 5. This CDR3 spans 11 amino acids.

V gene TRBV6-5 combines with J gene TRBJ1-1; D gene unclear. Germline CDR1 and CDR2: MNHEY and SVGAGI. Trimming removed 6 bases at V and 2 bases at J, with 16 bases between. The CDR3 is made up of 15 amino acids. The CDR3 DNA follows: TGTGCCAGCAGGGACCCTGGGAGGGCAAACACTGAAGCTTTCTTT. It specifies CASRDPGRANTEAFF.

The chain joins TRBV19 to TRBJ1-2; D call uncertain. From germline, CDR1 is LNHDA and CDR2 SQIVND (reference sequence). The CDR3 runs 13 residues. Trimming stripped 3 bases from V and 8 bases from J, with 13 bases between. CDR3 coding DNA: TGTGCCAGTAGTATTGGTCGGATGGGCGGCTACACCTTC. This sequence encodes CASSIGRMGGYTF.

This clone has more than one count but fewer than ten. J is TRBJ2-7 and V is TRBV15, with TRBD1 matching 9 bases. Germline CDR1 is LNHNV and CDR2 is YYDKDF (reference sequence). V shed 0 bases and J 3 bases; nucleotides not matched to a gene: 9. CDR3 length: 17 amino acids. The chain's CDR3 is CATSRESAGQGFYEQYF. Written as DNA, the CDR3 is TGTGCCACCAGCAGAGAAAGTGCGGGACAGGGTTTCTACGAGCAGTACTTC.

The V call is TRBV3-1 (or the pseudogene TRBV3-2), the J call TRBJ2-3, with 8 bases fitting TRBD2. V shed 0 bases, J shed 6 bases, and the junction held 23 bases outside the gene matches. The CDR3 consists of 21 residues. The germline V gene has CDR1 LGHDT and CDR2 YNNKEL (reference sequence). The CDR3, as DNA: TGTGCCAGCAGCCAAGATCGAGTGCTATGGCCGGGACTAGGCCCTTCTGATACGCAGTATTTT. It is translated as CASSQDRVLWPGLGPSDTQYF.

V and J are TRBV19 and TRBJ1-6; D ambiguous. Germline-derived CDR1 and CDR2 are LNHDA and SQIVND (reference sequence). CDR3 length: 11 residues. Trimming removed 7 bases from V and 14 bases from J, with 12 bases in between. The chain's CDR3 is CASTDKATLHF. The DNA for the CDR3 is TGTGCCAGTACCGACAAGGCAACCCTCCACTTT.

CDR3 region: CASSMGWRPQHF. In nucleotides, the CDR3 is TGTGCCAGTAGTATGGGTTGGAGGCCCCAGCATTTT. This chain uses TRBV19 with TRBJ1-5; no clear D. CDR1 and CDR2 (germline): LNHDA, SQIVND (reference sequence). This CDR3 contains 12 residues. The V and J ends lost 3 bases and 9 bases respectively, with 9 bases between them.